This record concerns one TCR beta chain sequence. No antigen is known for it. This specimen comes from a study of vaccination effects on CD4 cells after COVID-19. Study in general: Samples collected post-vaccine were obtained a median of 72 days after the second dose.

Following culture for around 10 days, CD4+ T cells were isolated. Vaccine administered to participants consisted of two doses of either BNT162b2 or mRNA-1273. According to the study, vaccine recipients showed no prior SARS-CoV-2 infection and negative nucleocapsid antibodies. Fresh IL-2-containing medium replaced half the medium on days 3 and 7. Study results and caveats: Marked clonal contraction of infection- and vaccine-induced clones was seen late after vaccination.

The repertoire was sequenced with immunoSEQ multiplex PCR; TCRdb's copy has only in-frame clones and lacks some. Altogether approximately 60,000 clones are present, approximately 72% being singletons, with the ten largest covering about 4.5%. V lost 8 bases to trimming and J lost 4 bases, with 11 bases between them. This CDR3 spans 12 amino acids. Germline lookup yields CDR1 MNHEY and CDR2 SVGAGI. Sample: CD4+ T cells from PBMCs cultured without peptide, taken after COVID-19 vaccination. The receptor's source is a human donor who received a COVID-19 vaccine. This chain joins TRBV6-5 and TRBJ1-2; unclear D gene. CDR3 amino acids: CASSQTAYGYTF. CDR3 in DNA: TGTGCCAGCTCACAGACGGCCTATGGCTACACCTTC.